Listed below are T cell receptor beta chains from one sample, sequenced in a study of blood T cell repertoires in COVID-19. Sequencing was performed with immunoSEQ multiplex PCR; in TCRdb, only in-frame clones are kept and a portion is missing. The data hold around 65,000 clones, with approximately 90% observed a single time. The sequencing sample was made of peripheral blood. These receptors all stem from a human donor in a cohort sampled during active COVID-19. The CDR3 runs from the conserved cysteine through the conserved F or W. Each record gives: V gene, J gene, CDR3 protein.

TRBV20-1	TRBJ2-5	CSASNQGQETQYF
TRBV28	TRBJ2-5	CASSLPTGAPKETQYF
TRBV20-1	TRBJ2-7	CSASGSNEQYF
TRBV5-1	TRBJ2-4	CASSFGAGDGNIQYF
TRBV3-1/TRBV3-2	TRBJ2-2	CASSQLRGGVRMSTGELFF
TRBV3-1/TRBV3-2	TRBJ2-1	CASSQGSTGNNEQFF
TRBV6-2/TRBV6-3	TRBJ2-7	CASSFKSEQYF
TRBV10-3	TRBJ2-6	CAISTMSSGANVLTF
TRBV7-2	TRBJ1-6	CASSLGGGGAYNSPLHF
TRBV5-1	TRBJ2-3	CASSLGGRQDLLSTDTQYF
TRBV7-6	TRBJ2-7	CASSLVRGGQGWNEQYF
TRBV4-1	TRBJ1-5	CASSQIRIGRENQPQHF
TRBV4-3	TRBJ2-6	CASSQVTGGVLTF
TRBV6-5	TRBJ2-4	CASSSDRRTKNIQYF
TRBV5-1	TRBJ2-2	CASSLARGSNTGELFF
TRBV3-1/TRBV3-2	TRBJ2-4	CASSYGQGVAIQYF
TRBV6-5	TRBJ2-4	CATGNPAGKNIQYF
TRBV6-1	TRBJ1-5	CASSEAGGGHQPQHF
TRBV5-4	TRBJ2-5	CASSLSRETQYF
TRBV6-2/TRBV6-3	TRBJ2-3	CASSYEASGSDTQYF
TRBV19	TRBJ2-7	CASSPDRELSYEQYF
TRBV6-2/TRBV6-3	TRBJ1-5	CASSYTGGSNQPQHF
TRBV28	TRBJ2-2	CASRPAGPGLASTGELFF
TRBV7-9	TRBJ2-3	CASSLEAGRATDTQYF
TRBV4-3	TRBJ2-2	CASSQLTGLGTGELFF
TRBV18	TRBJ2-3	CASSPRGQGGDTQYF